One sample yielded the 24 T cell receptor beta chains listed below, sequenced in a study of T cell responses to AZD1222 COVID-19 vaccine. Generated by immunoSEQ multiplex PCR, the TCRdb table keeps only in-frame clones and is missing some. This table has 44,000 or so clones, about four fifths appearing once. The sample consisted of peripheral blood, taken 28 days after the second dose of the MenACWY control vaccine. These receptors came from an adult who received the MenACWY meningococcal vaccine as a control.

CDR3 region: CASSVALAANEQFF. The CDR3 DNA reads TGTGCCAGCAGCGTAGCCCTAGCGGCCAATGAGCAGTTCTTC. V is TRBV9 and J is TRBJ2-1; 7 bases are a match to TRBD2. From germline, CDR1 is SGDLS and CDR2 YYNGEE. Losses at the gene ends were 0 bases for V and 6 bases for J; bases not matched to a gene: 3. There are 14 residues in the CDR3.

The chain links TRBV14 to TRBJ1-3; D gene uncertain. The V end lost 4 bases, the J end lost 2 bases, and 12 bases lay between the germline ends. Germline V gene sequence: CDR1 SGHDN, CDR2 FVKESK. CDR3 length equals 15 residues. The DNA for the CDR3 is TGTGCCAGCAGCCTCGCCTTGGGGACTGGAAACACCATATATTTT. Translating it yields CASSLALGTGNTIYF.

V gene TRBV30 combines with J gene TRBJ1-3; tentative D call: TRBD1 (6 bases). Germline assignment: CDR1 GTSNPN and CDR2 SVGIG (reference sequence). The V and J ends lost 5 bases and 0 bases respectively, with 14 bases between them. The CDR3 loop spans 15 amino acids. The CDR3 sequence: CAWSDRLFSGNTIYF. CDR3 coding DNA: TGTGCCTGGTCTGACAGGCTATTCTCTGGAAACACCATATATTTT.

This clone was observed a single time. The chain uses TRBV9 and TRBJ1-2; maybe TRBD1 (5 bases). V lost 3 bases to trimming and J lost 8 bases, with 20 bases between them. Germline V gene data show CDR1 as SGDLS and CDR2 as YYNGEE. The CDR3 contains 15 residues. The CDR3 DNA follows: TGTGCCAGCAGCGGACCGACAGATAAAATTTTCGGCTACACCTTC. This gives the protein CASSGPTDKIFGYTF.

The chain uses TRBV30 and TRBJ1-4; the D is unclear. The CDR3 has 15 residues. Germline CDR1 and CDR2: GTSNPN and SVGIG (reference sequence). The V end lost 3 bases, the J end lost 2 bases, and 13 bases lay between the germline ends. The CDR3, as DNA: TGTGCCTGGAGCGCTGACATGGGGACTAATGAAAAACTGTTTTTT. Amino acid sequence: CAWSADMGTNEKLFF. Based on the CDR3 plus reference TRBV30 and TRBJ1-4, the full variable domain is SQTIHQWPATLVQPVGSPLSLECTVEGTSNPNLYWYRQAAGRGLQLLFYSVGIGQISSEVPQNLSASRPQDRQFILSSKKLLLSDSGFYLCAWSADMGTNEKLFFGSGTQLSVL.

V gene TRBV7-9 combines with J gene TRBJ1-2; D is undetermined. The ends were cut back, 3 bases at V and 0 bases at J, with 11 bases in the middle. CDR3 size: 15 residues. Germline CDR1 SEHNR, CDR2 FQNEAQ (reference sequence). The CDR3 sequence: CASSFLSRANYGYTF. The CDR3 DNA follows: TGTGCCAGCAGCTTTTTGAGTAGGGCTAACTATGGCTACACCTTC.

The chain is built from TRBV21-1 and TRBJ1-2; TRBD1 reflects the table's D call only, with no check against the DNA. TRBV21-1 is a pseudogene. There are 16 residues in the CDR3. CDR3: CASSNFCQIYNYGYTF. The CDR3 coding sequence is TGTGCCAGCAGCAATTTTTGTCAGATTTATAACTATGGCTACACCTTC.

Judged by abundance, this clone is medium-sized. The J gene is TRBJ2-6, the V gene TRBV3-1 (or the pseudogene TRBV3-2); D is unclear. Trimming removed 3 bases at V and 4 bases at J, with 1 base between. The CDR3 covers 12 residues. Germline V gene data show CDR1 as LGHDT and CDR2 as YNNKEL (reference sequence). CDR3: CASSQGANVLTF. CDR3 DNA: TGTGCCAGCAGCCAGGGGGCCAACGTCCTGACTTTC.

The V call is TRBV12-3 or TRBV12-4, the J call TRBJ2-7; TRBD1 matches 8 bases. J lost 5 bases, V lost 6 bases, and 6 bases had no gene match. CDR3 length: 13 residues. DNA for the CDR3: TGTGCCAGCAGGCCGACAGGGGTCCACGAGCAGTACTTC. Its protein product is CASRPTGVHEQYF.

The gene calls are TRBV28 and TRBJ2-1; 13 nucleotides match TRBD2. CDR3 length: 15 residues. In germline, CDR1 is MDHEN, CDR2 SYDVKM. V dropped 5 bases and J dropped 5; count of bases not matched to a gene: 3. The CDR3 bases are TGTGCCAGCAGTCGGACTAGCGGGAGAAACAATGAGCAGTTCTTC. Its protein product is CASSRTSGRNNEQFF.

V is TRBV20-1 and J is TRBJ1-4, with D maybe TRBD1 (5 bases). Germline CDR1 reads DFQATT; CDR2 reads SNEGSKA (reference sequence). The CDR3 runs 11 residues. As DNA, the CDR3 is TGCAGCCCGAGGGACGGTAAAAAACTGTTTTTT. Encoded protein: CSPRDGKKLFF.

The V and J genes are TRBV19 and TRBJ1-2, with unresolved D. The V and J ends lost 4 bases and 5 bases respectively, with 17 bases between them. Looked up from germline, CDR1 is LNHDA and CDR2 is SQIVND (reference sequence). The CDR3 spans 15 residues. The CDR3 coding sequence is TGTGCCAGTAGTAAGAAACCGAGGAACGTTTATGGCTACACCTTC. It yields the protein CASSKKPRNVYGYTF.

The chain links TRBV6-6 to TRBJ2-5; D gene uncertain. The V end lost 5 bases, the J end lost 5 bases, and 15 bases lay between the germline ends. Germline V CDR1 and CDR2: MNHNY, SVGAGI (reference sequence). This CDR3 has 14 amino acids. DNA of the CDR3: TGTGCCAGCAGTCCCCGTGGTAGCCATGAGACCCAGTACTTC. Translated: CASSPRGSHETQYF.

The CDR3 DNA follows: TGTGCCACCCAACAGGGGAGTTTTTTGAACATTCAGTACTTC. This sequence encodes CATQQGSFLNIQYF. V is TRBV28 and J is TRBJ2-4; TRBD1 agrees at 7 bases. The germline V gene has CDR1 MDHEN and CDR2 SYDVKM. The V segment lost 10 bases and the J segment 7 bases; nucleotides outside the gene matches: 13. The CDR3 extends over 14 amino acids.

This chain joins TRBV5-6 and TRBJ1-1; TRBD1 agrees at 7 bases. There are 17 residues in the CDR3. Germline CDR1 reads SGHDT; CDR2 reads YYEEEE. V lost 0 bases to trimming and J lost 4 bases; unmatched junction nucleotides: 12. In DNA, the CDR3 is TGTGCCAGCAGCTTGGGGCCCTTCAGGGGGGGTGGCACTGAAGCTTTCTTT. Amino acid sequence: CASSLGPFRGGGTEAFF.

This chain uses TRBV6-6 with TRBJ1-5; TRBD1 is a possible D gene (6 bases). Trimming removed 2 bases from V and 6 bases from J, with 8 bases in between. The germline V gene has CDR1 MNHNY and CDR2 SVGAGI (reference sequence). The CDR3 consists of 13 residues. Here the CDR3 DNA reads TGTGCCAGCAGTTACGAGGGGGGTCAGCCCCAGCATTTT. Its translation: CASSYEGGQPQHF.

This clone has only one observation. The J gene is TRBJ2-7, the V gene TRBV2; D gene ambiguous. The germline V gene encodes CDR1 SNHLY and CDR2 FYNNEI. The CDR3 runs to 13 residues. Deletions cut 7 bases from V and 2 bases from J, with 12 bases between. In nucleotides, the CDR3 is TGTGCCAGCATGGGCCAAGGACCCTACGAGCAGTACTTC. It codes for CASMGQGPYEQYF.

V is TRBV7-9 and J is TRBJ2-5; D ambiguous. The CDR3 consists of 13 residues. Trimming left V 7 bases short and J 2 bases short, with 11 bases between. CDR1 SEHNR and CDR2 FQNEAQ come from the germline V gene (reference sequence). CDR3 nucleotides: TGTGCCAGCATCAAAGGGCAGCAAGAGACCCAGTACTTC. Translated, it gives CASIKGQQETQYF.

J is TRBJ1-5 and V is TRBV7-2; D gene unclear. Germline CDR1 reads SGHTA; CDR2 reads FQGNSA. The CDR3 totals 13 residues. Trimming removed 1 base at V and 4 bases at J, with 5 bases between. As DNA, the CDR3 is TGTGCCAGCAGCTTAGGGCAAAATCAGCCCCAGCATTTT. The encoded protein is CASSLGQNQPQHF.

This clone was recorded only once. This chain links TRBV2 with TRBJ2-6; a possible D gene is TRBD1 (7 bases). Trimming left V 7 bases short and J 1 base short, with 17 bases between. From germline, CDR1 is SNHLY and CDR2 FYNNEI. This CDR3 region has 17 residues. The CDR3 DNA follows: TGTGCCAGCAAGCGCGGGACAGTTCGGTCTGGGGCCAACGTCCTGACTTTC. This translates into CASKRGTVRSGANVLTF.

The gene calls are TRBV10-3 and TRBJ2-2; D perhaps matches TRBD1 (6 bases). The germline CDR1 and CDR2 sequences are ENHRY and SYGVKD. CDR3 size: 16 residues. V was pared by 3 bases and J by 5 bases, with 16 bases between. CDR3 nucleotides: TGTGCCATCAGTGACCTAGGACAGCCCGGTACCGGGGAGCTGTTTTTT. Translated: CAISDLGQPGTGELFF.

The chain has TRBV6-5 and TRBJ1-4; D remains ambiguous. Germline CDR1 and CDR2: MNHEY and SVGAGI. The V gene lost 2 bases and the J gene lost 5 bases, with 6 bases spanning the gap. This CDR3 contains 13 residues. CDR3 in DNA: TGTGCCAGCAGTTACGACTTAAATGAAAAACTGTTTTTT. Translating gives CASSYDLNEKLFF.

Here the CDR3 reads CASSSQRTGTSYEQYF. DNA for the CDR3: TGTGCCAGCTCATCGCAAAGGACAGGGACCTCCTACGAGCAGTACTTC. The V and J genes are TRBV18 and TRBJ2-7, with 8 bases fitting TRBD1. Germline assignment: CDR1 KGHSH and CDR2 LQKENI. This CDR3 has 16 residues. The V and J ends lost 5 bases and 0 bases, in that order; junction bases with no gene match: 9. The whole variable domain, filled in from reference TRBV18 and TRBJ2-7, reads NAGVMQNPRHLVRRRGQEARLRCSPMKGHSHVYWYRQLPEEGLKFMVYLQKENIIDESGMPKERFSAEFPKEGPSILRIQQVVRGDSAAYFCASSSQRTGTSYEQYFGPGTRLTVT.

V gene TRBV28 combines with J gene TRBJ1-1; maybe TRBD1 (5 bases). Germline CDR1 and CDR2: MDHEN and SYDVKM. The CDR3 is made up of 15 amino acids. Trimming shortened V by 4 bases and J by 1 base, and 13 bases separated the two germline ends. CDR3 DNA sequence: TGTGCCAGCAGTTCCTCAGAGGGGCGGAACACTGAAGCTTTCTTT. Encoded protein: CASSSSEGRNTEAFF.